This T cell receptor (beta chain) appears in the sequencing data of a study of T cells expressing NK-cell markers (dated by TCRdb to between 2020 and 2021). For context, the study as a whole: Three sorted T-cell subsets (CD3+CD56+NKG2C+, CD3+CD56+NKG2C- and CD3+CD56-NKG2C+) from seven to nine donors had their TCR beta-chain repertoires profiled. Among the eight sequenced donors, seven were HCMV-seropositive and one was HCMV-seronegative. Randomly selected healthy volunteers, three men and five women, were used as the eight sequenced donors. The libraries were sequenced on Illumina HiSeq 2000/2500, MiSeq or NextSeq, producing 2 x 150 bp reads.

Study-level results and caveats: Whether the expanded NKG2C-expressing T cell clones were specific for HCMV antigens was left unclear. Those dominant clonotypes were again the most abundant among CD3+CD56-NKG2C+ cells in four donors, at about 25-60.1%. For 5 or 6 donors, the dominant CD3+CD56+NKG2C+ clonotypes were among the top 10 CD8+ clonotypes and accounted for roughly 1.0-7.5% of CD8+ T cells.

For this clonotype: The antigen this receptor binds is unknown.

HCMV serostatus was determined by detecting HCMV-specific IgG in serum with a commercial ELISA kit. Peripheral blood mononuclear cells were isolated from blood by Ficoll density gradient centrifugation. Reading from cysteine to phenylalanine, the CDR3 counts 14 amino acids. DNA for this receptor is not on file. Looking up the germline V gene yields CDR1 SGHRS and CDR2 YFSETQ. The reads were generated on an Illumina HiSeq 2000. 5'RACE template switching, by which a universal primer site and unique molecular identifiers were added, was used to make TCR beta cDNA libraries. Synthesis of cDNA was primed from the TCR beta constant segment and was followed by two consecutive PCR amplification steps. The authors' pipeline ran thus. MIGEC handled demultiplexing of the reads and grouping by UMI, while MiTCR was used to assemble and quantify clonotypes. Only TCR cDNA sequences supported by at least two reads were kept to exclude erroneous sequences. The tcR package was used for downstream repertoire analysis, and clonotypes were matched between fractions using CDR3 nucleotide sequence together with V segment. Antigen specificity was annotated against VDJdb with VDJmatch, allowing one amino acid substitution in CDR3. TCRdb reprocessed the reads, and each CDR3 protein sequence is entered once, without DNA. TCRdb, not the original authors, processed these V and J calls. This sample's records show hundreds of thousands of distinct CDR3 sequences. The leading ten clones occupy about 7.3% of the sample.

The TCR comes from a woman aged 18-69 years in good health. The sequenced material came from blood T cells: a sorted CD56 or NKG2C T cell subset, CD4+ or CD8+ T cells, or bulk PBMC T cells (not recorded which). The rearranged segments are TRBV5-1 and TRBJ1-3. For the CDR3, the sequence is CASSPGGAGNTIYF.